The 5 T cell receptor beta chains listed next were all sequenced from one sample in a study of cytomegalovirus exposure and HLA in healthy donors. PCR primers comprised 60 Vbeta and 13 Jbeta primers. Clones were sequenced by immunoSEQ multiplex PCR, and TCRdb holds only the in-frame ones, with some missing. The sample records 150,000 to 200,000 clones, around four fifths being singletons. Source material: PBMCs. Source of these receptors: a woman aged 18-30 years in good health and CMV-seronegative.

CDR3 region: CASTDLGTGTEQYF. DNA for the CDR3: TGTGCCAGTACCGACCTCGGGACAGGGACCGAGCAGTACTTC. This rearrangement joins TRBV19 to TRBJ2-7; 9 bases match TRBD1. CDR3 size: 14 residues. The germline CDR1 and CDR2 sequences are LNHDA and SQIVND (reference sequence). Germline trimming cut 7 bases from V and 6 bases from J; bases unmatched to any gene: 10.

This clone was observed a handful of times. The chain has TRBV15 and TRBJ2-1; TRBD2 matches 11 bases. The CDR3 is 15 amino acids. Germline V gives CDR1 LNHNV, CDR2 YYDKDF (reference sequence). V lost 1 base and J lost 10; bases outside the gene matches: 6. CDR3 sequence: CATSRGVAGGAEQFF. The DNA for the CDR3 is TGTGCCACCAGCAGAGGGGTAGCGGGGGGGGCCGAGCAGTTCTTC. Looking up the rest from reference TRBV15 and TRBJ2-1 gives the full variable domain: DAMVIQNPRYQVTQFGKPVTLSCSQTLNHNVMYWYQQKSSQAPKLLFHYYDKDFNNEADTPDNFQSRRPNTSFCFLDIRSPGLGDTAMYLCATSRGVAGGAEQFFGPGTRLTVL.

V and J are TRBV9 and TRBJ2-7; D possibly corresponds to TRBD1 (6 bases). Trimming pared 0 bases from V and 6 bases from J, leaving 13 bases between. Germline V gene data show CDR1 as SGDLS and CDR2 as YYNGEE. The CDR3 is 14 amino acids. CDR3 in amino acids: CASSVATWGREQYF. The CDR3, as DNA: TGTGCCAGCAGCGTAGCTACGTGGGGGCGCGAGCAGTACTTC.

The rearrangement uses TRBV6-6 and TRBJ1-4; maybe TRBD1 (5 bases). Trimming took off 5 bases at V and 10 bases at J, with 14 bases between the two ends. CDR1 MNHNY and CDR2 SVGAGI come from the germline V gene (reference sequence). This CDR3 comprises 13 residues. The CDR3 DNA is TGTGCCAGCAGTCACCGACAGTCGAGAAAACTGTTTTTT. Translation: CASSHRQSRKLFF.

V is TRBV7-9 and J is TRBJ1-2; D perhaps matches TRBD1 (6 bases). Germline CDR1 SEHNR, CDR2 FQNEAQ (reference sequence). The CDR3 sequence is 16 residues long. V dropped 4 bases and J dropped 2 bases, with 17 bases sitting between them. CDR3 sequence reads: CASSSSQGTLNYGYTF. The CDR3 DNA reads TGTGCCAGCAGCTCCTCCCAGGGGACGCTAAACTATGGCTACACCTTC.